A selection of T cell receptor beta chains follows, all from one sample in a study of blood T cell repertoires in COVID-19. Sequencing used immunoSEQ multiplex PCR; TCRdb keeps in-frame clones, though not all of them. The table shows about 140,000 clones, with around 81% occurring only once. Material for sequencing was peripheral blood. Receptors were obtained from a human donor in a cohort sampled during active COVID-19. CDR3s leave out the opening cysteine and the closing phenylalanine or tryptophan.

12	TRBV4-2	TRBJ1-4	ASSPQSLNEKLF
15	TRBV2	TRBJ2-1	ASSDGSGRKAYNEQF
13	TRBV4-3	TRBJ1-1	ASSQDARTGAEAF
11	TRBV24-1	TRBJ1-5	ATQDRQNQPQH
13	TRBV4-3	TRBJ1-4	ASSQDLQGGEKLF
13	TRBV7-3	TRBJ2-7	ASSLTRTGSYEQY
14	TRBV6-5	TRBJ1-1	ASSYDPREEWTEAF
14	TRBV19	TRBJ2-3	ASSAQGSGLSDTQY
11	TRBV29-1	TRBJ1-2	SVEWTEYYGYT
12	TRBV6-2/TRBV6-3	TRBJ1-1	ASSLGAGVGVAF
12	TRBV5-4	TRBJ2-7	ASSSSSGSYEQY
13	TRBV15	TRBJ1-2	ATSRDLLVLDGYT
13	TRBV24-1	TRBJ2-5	ATSDRQGTTVTQY
16	TRBV3-1/TRBV3-2	TRBJ2-3	ASSQDRTSGSSTDTQY
11	TRBV18	TRBJ2-7	ASSPPGSSEQY
11	TRBV27	TRBJ1-4	ASSGGTNEKLF
14	TRBV6-5	TRBJ2-7	ASSYSILAASYEQY
12	TRBV3-1/TRBV3-2	TRBJ2-5	ASSHLGTQETQY
14	TRBV6-5	TRBJ2-1	ASSYYTGTINNEQF
12	TRBV28	TRBJ2-1	ASSLPGERNEQF
12	TRBV27	TRBJ2-7	ASKIGTGAYEQY
12	TRBV7-8	TRBJ2-7	ASSLEQGPYEQY
12	TRBV11-2	TRBJ1-4	ASSSAWGGEKLF
15	TRBV19	TRBJ2-2	ASSRSGEVTMWGELF
12	TRBV6-5	TRBJ2-7	ASSLRRDTYEQY
15	TRBV2	TRBJ2-1	ASMFTFSSGRGNEQF
11	TRBV19	TRBJ2-5	ASSSNSGETQY
9	TRBV20-1	TRBJ1-1	SASETDEAF
14	TRBV5-1	TRBJ2-6	ASSLVDRSGANVLT